This T cell receptor (beta chain) was obtained from a study of tissue T cells after allogeneic stem cell transplantation. Clones were sequenced by immunoSEQ multiplex PCR, and TCRdb holds only the in-frame ones, with some missing. The table records some 6,600 clones, about 50% of them present only once. On this clone itself: The gene symbols are mouse symbols. The read stops 1 residue short of the end of the CDR3; the missing end is completed from the germline J gene.

The CDR3 is 13 amino acids. CDR1 FNHDT and CDR2 SITEND come from the germline V gene (reference sequence). Germline trimming cut 3 bases from V and 6 bases from J; bases unmatched to any gene: 3. Time point reported: mouse harvest day 7 after allogeneic transplant. Mouse grafts combined 10^7 T-cell-depleted bone marrow cells with 10^6 splenic CD5+ T cells. B6 (H2b) cells into BALB/c (H2d) mice; tissues taken at day 7 or 14. The genes are TRBV19 and TRBJ2-5, with 8 bases lining up with TRBD2. The specimen was gut tissue. The TCR originated in a female BALB/c mouse given C57BL/6 T cells with graft-versus-host disease after an allogeneic hematopoietic cell transplant. The sequenced part of the CDR3 DNA is TGTGCCAGCAGTAGGGGGGGCCGGGACACCCAGTAC. It is translated as CASSRGGRDTQY. The CDR3 in its entirety is CASSRGGRDTQYF.